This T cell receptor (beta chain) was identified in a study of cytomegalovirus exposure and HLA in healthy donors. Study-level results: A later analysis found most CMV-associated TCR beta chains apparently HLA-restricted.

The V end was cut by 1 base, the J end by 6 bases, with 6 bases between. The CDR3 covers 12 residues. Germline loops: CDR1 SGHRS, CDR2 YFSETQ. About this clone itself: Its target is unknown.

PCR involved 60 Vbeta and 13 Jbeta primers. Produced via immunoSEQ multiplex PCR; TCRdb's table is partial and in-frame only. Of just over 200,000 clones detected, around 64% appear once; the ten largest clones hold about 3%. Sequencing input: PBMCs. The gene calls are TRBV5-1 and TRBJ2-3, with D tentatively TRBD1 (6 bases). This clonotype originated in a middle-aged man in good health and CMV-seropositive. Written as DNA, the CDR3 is TGCGCCAGCAGCTTGCAGGGGGATACGCAGTATTTT. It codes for CASSLQGDTQYF.